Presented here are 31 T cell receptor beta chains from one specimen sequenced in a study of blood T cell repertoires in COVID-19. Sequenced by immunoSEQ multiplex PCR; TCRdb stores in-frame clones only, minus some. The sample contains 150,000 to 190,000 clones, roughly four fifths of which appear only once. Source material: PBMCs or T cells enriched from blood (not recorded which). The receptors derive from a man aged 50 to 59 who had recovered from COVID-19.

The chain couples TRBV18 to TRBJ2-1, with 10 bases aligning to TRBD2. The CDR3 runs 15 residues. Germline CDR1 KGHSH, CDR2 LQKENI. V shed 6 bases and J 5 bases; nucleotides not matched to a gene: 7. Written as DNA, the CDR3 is TGTGCCAGCTCCTCGCTAGCGGGGGCCAACAATGAGCAGTTCTTC. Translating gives CASSSLAGANNEQFF.

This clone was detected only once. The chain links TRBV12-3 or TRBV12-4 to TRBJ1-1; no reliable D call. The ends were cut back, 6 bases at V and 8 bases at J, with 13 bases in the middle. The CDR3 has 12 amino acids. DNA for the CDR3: TGTGCCAGCAGCATAACCGCGCCCGAAGCTTTCTTT. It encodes CASSITAPEAFF.

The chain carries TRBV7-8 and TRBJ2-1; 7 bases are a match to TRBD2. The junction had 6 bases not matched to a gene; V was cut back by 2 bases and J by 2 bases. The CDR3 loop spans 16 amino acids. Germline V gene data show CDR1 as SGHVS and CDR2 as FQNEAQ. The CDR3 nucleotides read TGTGCCAGCAGCTTATCTGGGGGGGGGACCTACAATGAGCAGTTCTTC. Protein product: CASSLSGGGTYNEQFF.

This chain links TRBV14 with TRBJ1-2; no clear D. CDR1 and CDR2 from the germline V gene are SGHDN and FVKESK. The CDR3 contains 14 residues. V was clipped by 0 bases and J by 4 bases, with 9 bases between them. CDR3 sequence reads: CASSQERSRYGYTF. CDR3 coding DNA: TGTGCCAGCAGCCAAGAAAGGAGCCGCTATGGCTACACCTTC.

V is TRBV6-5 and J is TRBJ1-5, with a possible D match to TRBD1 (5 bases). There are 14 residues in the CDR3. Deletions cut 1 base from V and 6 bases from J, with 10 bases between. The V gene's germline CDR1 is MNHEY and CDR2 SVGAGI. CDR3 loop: CASSYWQGTQPQHF. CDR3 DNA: TGTGCCAGCAGTTACTGGCAGGGTACTCAGCCCCAGCATTTT.

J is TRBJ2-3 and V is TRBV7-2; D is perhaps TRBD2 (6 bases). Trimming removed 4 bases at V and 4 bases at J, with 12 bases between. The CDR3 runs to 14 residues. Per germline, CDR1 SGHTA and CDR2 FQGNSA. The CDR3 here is CASSSERASDTQYF. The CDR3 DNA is TGTGCCAGCAGCTCCGAGCGGGCTTCAGATACGCAGTATTTT.

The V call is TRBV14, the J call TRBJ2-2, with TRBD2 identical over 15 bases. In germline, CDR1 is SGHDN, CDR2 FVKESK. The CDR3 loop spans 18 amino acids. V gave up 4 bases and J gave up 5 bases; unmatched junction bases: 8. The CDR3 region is CASSLGLAGGPWTGELFF. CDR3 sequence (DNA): TGTGCCAGCAGCCTCGGACTAGCGGGGGGGCCTTGGACCGGGGAGCTGTTTTTT.

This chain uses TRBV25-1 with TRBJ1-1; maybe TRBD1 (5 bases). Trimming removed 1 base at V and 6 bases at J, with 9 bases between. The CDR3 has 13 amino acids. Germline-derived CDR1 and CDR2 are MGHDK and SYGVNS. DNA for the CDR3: TGTGCCAGCAGTGAATTCGACAGCTCTGAAGCTTTCTTT. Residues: CASSEFDSSEAFF.

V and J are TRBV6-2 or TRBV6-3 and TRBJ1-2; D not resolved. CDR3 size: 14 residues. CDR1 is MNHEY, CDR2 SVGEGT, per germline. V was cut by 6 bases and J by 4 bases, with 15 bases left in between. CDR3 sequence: CASSLAGWSYGYTF. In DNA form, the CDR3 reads TGTGCCAGCAGCCTAGCGGGCTGGAGCTATGGCTACACCTTC.

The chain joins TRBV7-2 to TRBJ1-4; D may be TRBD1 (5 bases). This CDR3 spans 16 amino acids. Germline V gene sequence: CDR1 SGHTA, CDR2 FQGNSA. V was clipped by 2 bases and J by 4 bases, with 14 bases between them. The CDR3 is CASSLSGTPINEKLFF. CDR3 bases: TGTGCCAGCAGCTTATCCGGGACTCCTATTAATGAAAAACTGTTTTTT.

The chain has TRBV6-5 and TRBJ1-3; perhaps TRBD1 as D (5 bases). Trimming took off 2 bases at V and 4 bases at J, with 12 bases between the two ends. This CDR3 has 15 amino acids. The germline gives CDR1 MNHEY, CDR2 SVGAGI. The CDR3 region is CASSYGASKGNTIYF. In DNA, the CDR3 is TGTGCCAGCAGTTACGGGGCCTCCAAGGGAAACACCATATATTTT.

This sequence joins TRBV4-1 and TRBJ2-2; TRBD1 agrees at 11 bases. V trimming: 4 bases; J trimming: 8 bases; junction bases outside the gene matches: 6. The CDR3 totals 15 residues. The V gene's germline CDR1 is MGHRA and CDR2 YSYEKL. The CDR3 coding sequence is TGCGCCAGCAGCCGGACGGACAGGGGGCGAGGGGAGCTGTTTTTT. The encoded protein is CASSRTDRGRGELFF.

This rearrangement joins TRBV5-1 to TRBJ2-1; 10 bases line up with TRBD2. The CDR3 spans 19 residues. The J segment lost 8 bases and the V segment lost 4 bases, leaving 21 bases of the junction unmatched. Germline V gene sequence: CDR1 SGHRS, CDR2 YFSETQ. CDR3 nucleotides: TGCGCCAGCAGCCCCCCCCGGGGGCAGCGGGGGGGTCCCCTGGATGAGCAGTTCTTC. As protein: CASSPPRGQRGGPLDEQFF.

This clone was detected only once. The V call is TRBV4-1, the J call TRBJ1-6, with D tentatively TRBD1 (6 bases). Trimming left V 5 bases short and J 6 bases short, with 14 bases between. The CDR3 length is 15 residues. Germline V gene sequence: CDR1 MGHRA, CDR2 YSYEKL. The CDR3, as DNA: TGCGCCAGCAGCTCGCGGGGGCAGGGTAATTCACCCCTCCACTTT. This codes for CASSSRGQGNSPLHF.

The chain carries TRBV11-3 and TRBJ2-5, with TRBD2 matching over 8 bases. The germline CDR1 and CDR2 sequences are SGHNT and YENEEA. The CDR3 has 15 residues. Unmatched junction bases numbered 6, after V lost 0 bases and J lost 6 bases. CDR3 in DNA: TGTGCCAGCAGCTTAGAGGCGGGGGGCGCGAAGACCCAGTACTTC. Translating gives CASSLEAGGAKTQYF.

The CDR3, as DNA: TGTGCCAGCAGCGCGGGGGGGGGCGTGGAGACCCAGTACTTC. The encoded protein is CASSAGGGVETQYF. The rearrangement links TRBV27 to TRBJ2-5; 9 bases map to TRBD2. The V gene's germline CDR1 is MNHEY and CDR2 SMNVEV (reference sequence). The CDR3 consists of 14 residues. V lost 6 bases, J lost 5 bases, and 7 bases stayed unmatched.

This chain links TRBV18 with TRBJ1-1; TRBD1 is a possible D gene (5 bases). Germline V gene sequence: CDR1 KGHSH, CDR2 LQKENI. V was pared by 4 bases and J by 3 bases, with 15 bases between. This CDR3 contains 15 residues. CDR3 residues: CASSLNDSPDTEAFF. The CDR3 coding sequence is TGTGCCAGCTCACTTAATGACAGTCCAGACACTGAAGCTTTCTTT.

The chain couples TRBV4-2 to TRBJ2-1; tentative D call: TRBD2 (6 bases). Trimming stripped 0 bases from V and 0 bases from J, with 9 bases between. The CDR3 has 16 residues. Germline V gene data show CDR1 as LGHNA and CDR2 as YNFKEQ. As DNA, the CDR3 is TGTGCCAGCAGCCAAGAATGGCGGGGCTCCTACAATGAGCAGTTCTTC. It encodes CASSQEWRGSYNEQFF.

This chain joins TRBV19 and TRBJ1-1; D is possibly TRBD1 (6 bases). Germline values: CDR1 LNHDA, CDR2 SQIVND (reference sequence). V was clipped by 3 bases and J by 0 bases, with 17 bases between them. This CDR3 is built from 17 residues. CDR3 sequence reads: CASSMKGGEIMNTEAFF. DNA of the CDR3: TGTGCCAGTAGTATGAAGGGGGGGGAGATAATGAACACTGAAGCTTTCTTT. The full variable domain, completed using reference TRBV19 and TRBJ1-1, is DGGITQSPKYLFRKEGQNVTLSCEQNLNHDAMYWYRQDPGQGLRLIYYSQIVNDFQKGDIAEGYSVSREKKESFPLTVTSAQKNPTAFYLCASSMKGGEIMNTEAFFGQGTRLTVV.

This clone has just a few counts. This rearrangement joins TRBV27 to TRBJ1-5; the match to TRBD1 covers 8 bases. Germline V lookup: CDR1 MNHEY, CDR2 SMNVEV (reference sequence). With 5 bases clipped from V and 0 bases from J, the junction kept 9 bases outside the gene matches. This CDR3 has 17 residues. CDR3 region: CASSTRTGPYSNQPQHF. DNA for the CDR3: TGTGCCAGCAGTACCAGGACAGGGCCCTATAGCAATCAGCCCCAGCATTTT.

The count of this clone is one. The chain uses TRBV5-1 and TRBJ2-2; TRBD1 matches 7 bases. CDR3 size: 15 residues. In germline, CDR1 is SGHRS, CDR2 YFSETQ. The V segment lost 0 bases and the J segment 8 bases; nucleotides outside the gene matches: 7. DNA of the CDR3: TGCGCCAGCAGCTTGGATCAGGGGGTTTCTGGGGAGCTGTTTTTT. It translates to CASSLDQGVSGELFF.

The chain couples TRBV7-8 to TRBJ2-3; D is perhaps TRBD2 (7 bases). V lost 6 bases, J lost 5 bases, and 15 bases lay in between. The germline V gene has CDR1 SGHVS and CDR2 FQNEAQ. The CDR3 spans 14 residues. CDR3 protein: CASRVGGAQDTQYF. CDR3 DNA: TGTGCCAGCAGAGTAGGGGGGGCTCAAGATACGCAGTATTTT. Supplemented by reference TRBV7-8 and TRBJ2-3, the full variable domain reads GAGVSQSPRYKVAKRGQDVALRCDPISGHVSLFWYQQALGQGPEFLTYFQNEAQLDKSGLPSDRFFAERPEGSVSTLKIQRTQQEDSAVYLCASRVGGAQDTQYFGPGTRLTVL.

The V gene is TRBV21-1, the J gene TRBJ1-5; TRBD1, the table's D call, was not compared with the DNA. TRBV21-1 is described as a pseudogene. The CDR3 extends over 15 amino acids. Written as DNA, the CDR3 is TGTGCCAGCAGCGCCCGGACAGGGCAAATGGAGCCCCAGCATTTT. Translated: CASSARTGQMEPQHF.

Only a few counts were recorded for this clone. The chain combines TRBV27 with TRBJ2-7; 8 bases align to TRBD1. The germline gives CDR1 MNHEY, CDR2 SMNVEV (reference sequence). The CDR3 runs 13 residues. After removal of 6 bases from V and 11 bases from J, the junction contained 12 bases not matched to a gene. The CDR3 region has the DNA TGTGCCAGCAGCCCGACAGGGGTGGATTGGGAGTACTTC. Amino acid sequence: CASSPTGVDWEYF.

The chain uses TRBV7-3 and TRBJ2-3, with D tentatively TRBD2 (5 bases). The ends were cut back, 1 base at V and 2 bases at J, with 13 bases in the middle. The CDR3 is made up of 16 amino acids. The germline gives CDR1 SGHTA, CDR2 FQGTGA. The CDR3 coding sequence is TGTGCCAGCAGCTTAAAGGGAGATTATCCCACAGATACGCAGTATTTT. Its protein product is CASSLKGDYPTDTQYF.

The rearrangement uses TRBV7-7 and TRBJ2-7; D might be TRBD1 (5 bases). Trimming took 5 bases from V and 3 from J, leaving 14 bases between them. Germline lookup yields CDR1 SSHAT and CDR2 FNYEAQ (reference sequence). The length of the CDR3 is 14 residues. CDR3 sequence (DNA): TGTGCCAGCAGCCCCCGTGCAGGGATCTACGAGCAGTACTTC. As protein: CASSPRAGIYEQYF.

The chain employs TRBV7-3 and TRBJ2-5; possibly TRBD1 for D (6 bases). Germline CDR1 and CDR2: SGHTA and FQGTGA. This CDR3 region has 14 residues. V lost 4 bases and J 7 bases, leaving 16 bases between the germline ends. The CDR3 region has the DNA TGTGCCAGCAGCTCTACAGGGAGCCCGGGGACCCAGTACTTC. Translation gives CASSSTGSPGTQYF.

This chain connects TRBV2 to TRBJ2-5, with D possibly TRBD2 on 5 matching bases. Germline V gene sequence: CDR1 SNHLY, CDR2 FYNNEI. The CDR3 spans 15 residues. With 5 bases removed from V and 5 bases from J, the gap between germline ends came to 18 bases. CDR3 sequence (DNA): TGTGCCAGCAGTCGTTCACTAGGAGGTCGGGAGACCCAGTACTTC. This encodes CASSRSLGGRETQYF.

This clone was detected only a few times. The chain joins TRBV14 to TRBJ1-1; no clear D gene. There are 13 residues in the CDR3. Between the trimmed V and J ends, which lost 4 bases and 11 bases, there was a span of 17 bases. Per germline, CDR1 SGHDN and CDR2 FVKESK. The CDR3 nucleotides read TGTGCCAGCAGCCCAGAAAGTCGGGGAAGGGCTTTCTTT. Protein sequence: CASSPESRGRAFF.

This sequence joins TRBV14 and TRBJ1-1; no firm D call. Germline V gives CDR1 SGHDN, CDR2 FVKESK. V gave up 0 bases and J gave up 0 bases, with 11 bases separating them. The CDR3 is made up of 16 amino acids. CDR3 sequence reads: CASSQDLGVMNTEAFF. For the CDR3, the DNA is TGTGCCAGCAGCCAAGATCTCGGAGTTATGAACACTGAAGCTTTCTTT.

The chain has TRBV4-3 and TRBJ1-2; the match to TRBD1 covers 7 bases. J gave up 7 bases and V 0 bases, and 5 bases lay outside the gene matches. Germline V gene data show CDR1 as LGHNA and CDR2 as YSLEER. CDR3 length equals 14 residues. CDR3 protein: CASSQEWAGGGYTF. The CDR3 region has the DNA TGCGCCAGCAGCCAAGAATGGGCAGGGGGTGGCTACACCTTC.